This T cell receptor beta chain comes out of a study of T cells in Graves' hyperthyroidism and ophthalmopathy. In its sample, this clonotype was seen many times. Its antigen is undetermined. Overall study results and limits: A model of 13 V-J pairs discriminated ophthalmopathy from stable hyperthyroidism.

This CDR3 has 13 amino acids. The V end lost 6 bases, the J end lost 4 bases, and 10 bases lay between the germline ends. Germline CDR1 and CDR2: SNHLY and FYNNEI. RNA transcripts yielded amplified TCR beta CDR3 regions. The TCR CDR3 first-round RT-PCR relied on the HTBI primer set. TCRdb re-derived calls from the multiplex PCR reads in MiXCR, one entry per CDR3 protein. The table records about 840,000 distinct CDR3 sequences, over 35% of them present only once. Sequenced input: blood. The source is a man between 18 and 35 years old with Graves' hyperthyroidism. The chain uses TRBV2 and TRBJ1-5; the D is unclear. In DNA, the CDR3 is TGTGCCAGCAGCAACAGTCTAAATCAGCCCCAGCATTTT. Translation gives CASSNSLNQPQHF.